What follows are 25 T cell receptor beta chains derived from one specimen sequenced in a study of cytomegalovirus exposure and HLA in healthy donors. PCR employed 60 Vbeta and 13 Jbeta primers. The method was immunoSEQ multiplex PCR; TCRdb's version includes in-frame clones alone and lacks a portion of them. Of over 40,000 clones listed, roughly 87% were seen once; the top ten hold around 8%. Sequenced input: PBMCs. These receptors were obtained from a woman between 40 and 55 years old in good health and CMV-seropositive.

The J gene is TRBJ2-3, the V gene TRBV6-5; a possible D gene is TRBD2 (6 bases). Germline loops: CDR1 MNHEY, CDR2 SVGAGI. The CDR3 length is 13 residues. Deletions cut 6 bases from V and 5 bases from J, with 12 bases between. The CDR3 loop is CASRSLRGDTQYF. The CDR3 region has the DNA TGTGCCAGCAGAAGCTTGCGGGGAGATACGCAGTATTTT.

The chain links TRBV12-5 to TRBJ2-5; no definite D call. The J call may be wrong; the DNA end is better matched by TRBJ2-7. This CDR3 region has 12 residues. Germline CDR1 LGHNT, CDR2 FRNRAP. The CDR3 bases are TGTGCTAGTGGTGTGGACCACTACGAGCAGTACTTC. This encodes CASGVDHYEQYF.

On this clone itself: Germline and junction disagree at one end, which may indicate a read error. The chain has TRBV7-9 and TRBJ2-7, with D possibly being TRBD2 (7 bases). Germline CDR1 SEHNR, CDR2 FQNEAQ (reference sequence). The CDR3 runs 16 residues. CDR3 protein: CSSSLAAGRGDNEQYF. CDR3 nucleotide sequence: TGTTCCAGCAGCTTAGCCGCGGGGAGGGGGGACAACGAGCAGTACTTC. The variable domain in full, with the rest retrieved from reference TRBV7-9 and TRBJ2-7, is DTGVSQNPRHKITKRGQNVTFRCDPISEHNRLYWYRQTLGQGPEFLTYFQNEAQLEKSRLLSDRFSAERPKGSFSTLEIQRTEQGDSAMYLCSSSLAAGRGDNEQYFGPGTRLTVT.

This rearrangement joins TRBV5-1 to TRBJ1-4, with D possibly matching TRBD1 (6 bases). The V gene's germline CDR1 is SGHRS and CDR2 YFSETQ. The CDR3 is 15 amino acids. Between the trimmed V and J ends, which lost 0 bases and 4 bases, there was a span of 10 bases. The CDR3, as DNA: TGCGCCAGCAGCTTGGGGGGGCTACTTAATGAAAAACTGTTTTTT. It specifies CASSLGGLLNEKLFF.

J is TRBJ2-3 and V is TRBV29-1, with TRBD1 matching over 9 bases. The germline gives CDR1 SQVTM, CDR2 ANQGSEA. The CDR3 covers 13 residues. CDR3 sequence: CTLQGAHTDTQYF. CDR3 bases: TGCACCTTACAGGGGGCCCACACAGATACGCAGTATTTT.

This chain links TRBV10-2 with TRBJ1-5, with 9 bases that match TRBD1. The germline V gene has CDR1 WSHSY and CDR2 SAAADI. The CDR3 covers 14 residues. The junction had 3 bases not matched to a gene; V was cut back by 6 bases and J by 3 bases. This chain's CDR3 is CASRGQGDNQPQHF. The CDR3 nucleotides read TGCGCCAGCAGGGGACAGGGCGACAATCAGCCCCAGCATTTT.

Only a few counts were recorded for this clone. The V and J genes are TRBV10-3 and TRBJ2-3, with TRBD2 matching over 9 bases. CDR3 length equals 19 residues. Germline V gene lookup returns CDR1 ENHRY and CDR2 SYGVKD. V was pared by 2 bases and J by 5 bases, with 17 bases of the junction left unmatched. This CDR3 reads CAISETPGLAQRGGDTQYF. CDR3 in DNA: TGTGCCATCAGTGAGACGCCGGGACTAGCCCAAAGGGGAGGAGATACGCAGTATTTT.

This clone came up once. This rearrangement joins TRBV10-2 to TRBJ2-5; 9 positions match TRBD1. Germline CDR1 reads WSHSY; CDR2 reads SAAADI. V shed 7 bases, J shed 7 bases, and the junction held 7 bases outside the gene matches. The CDR3 spans 13 residues. In nucleotides, the CDR3 is TGCGCCAGCAAGATCACAGGGGGCGGGACCCAGTACTTC. It specifies CASKITGGGTQYF.

Details on this clone: Different DNA sequences within this sample yield the same CDR3. This chain joins TRBV4-1 and TRBJ2-1, with 7 bases that match TRBD2. Germline V gene sequence: CDR1 MGHRA, CDR2 YSYEKL. V trimming: 3 bases; J trimming: 1 base; junction bases outside the gene matches: 9. The CDR3 spans 17 residues. The CDR3 region is CASSQGGRGESYNEQFF. CDR3 nucleotides: TGCGCCAGCAGCCAGGGAGGTCGGGGGGAATCCTACAATGAGCAGTTCTTC.

The rearrangement joins TRBV14 to TRBJ1-1; D unresolved. This CDR3 contains 15 residues. Germline-derived CDR1 and CDR2 are SGHDN and FVKESK. With 0 bases removed from V and 5 bases from J, the gap between germline ends came to 13 bases. CDR3 in DNA: TGTGCCAGCAGCCAAGAAGGAAGACGGGGAACTGAAGCTTTCTTT. It is translated as CASSQEGRRGTEAFF.

As DNA, the CDR3 is TGCAGCGTTGAAGATCCTACGGAGACCCAGTACTTC. It encodes CSVEDPTETQYF. This chain connects TRBV29-1 to TRBJ2-5; the D is unclear. This CDR3 has 12 residues. The ends were cut back, 0 bases at V and 5 bases at J, with 7 bases in the middle. Germline-derived CDR1 and CDR2 are SQVTM and ANQGSEA. The full variable domain, in which reference TRBV29-1 and TRBJ2-5 provide the parts outside the CDR3, is SAVISQKPSRDICQRGTSLTIQCQVDSQVTMMFWYRQQPGQSLTLIATANQGSEATYESGFVIDKFPISRPNLTFSTLTVSNMSPEDSSIYLCSVEDPTETQYFGPGTRLLVL.

This clone was seen once. The genes are TRBV7-9 and TRBJ2-1; 9 positions agree with TRBD1. Germline lookup yields CDR1 SEHNR and CDR2 FQNEAQ (reference sequence). This CDR3 comprises 14 residues. Trimming cost V 6 bases and J 7 bases; bases outside gene matches: 7. CDR3 region: CASRPGTGRNEQFF. CDR3 sequence (DNA): TGTGCCAGCAGGCCCGGGACAGGGAGGAATGAGCAGTTCTTC.

The gene calls are TRBV6-6 and TRBJ2-5, with 14 bases aligning to TRBD2. The CDR3 is 16 amino acids. With 7 bases clipped from V and 5 bases from J, the junction kept 9 bases outside the gene matches. Per germline, CDR1 MNHNY and CDR2 SVGAGI (reference sequence). The CDR3 DNA is TGTGCCAGCACCAAGGGGACTAGCGGGAGTTGGGAGACCCAGTACTTC. It codes for CASTKGTSGSWETQYF.

The chain recombines TRBV18 with TRBJ2-7; the match to TRBD1 covers 8 bases. In germline, CDR1 is KGHSH, CDR2 LQKENI. The CDR3 is 16 residues long. V shed 3 bases, J shed 0 bases, and the junction held 7 bases outside the gene matches. The CDR3 sequence is CASSPSGQVGSYEQYF. The CDR3 region has the DNA TGTGCCAGCTCACCCTCGGGACAGGTCGGCTCCTACGAGCAGTACTTC.

This chain connects TRBV28 to TRBJ1-4, with no clear D. This CDR3 has 15 amino acids. With 2 bases removed from V and 8 bases from J, the gap between germline ends came to 15 bases. The germline V gene has CDR1 MDHEN and CDR2 SYDVKM. CDR3 amino acids: CASSLPSVREEKLFF. The CDR3, as DNA: TGTGCCAGCAGTTTACCATCCGTTCGGGAGGAAAAACTGTTTTTT.

Worth noting for this clone: Distinct nucleotide sequences in the sample also encode this CDR3. The CDR3 here is CASSFGQGNEQFF. CDR3 DNA: TGTGCCAGCAGTTTTGGTCAGGGGAATGAGCAGTTCTTC. V usage is TRBV27 and J usage is TRBJ2-1, with D possibly TRBD1 on 6 matching bases. The CDR3 runs to 13 residues. In germline, CDR1 is MNHEY, CDR2 SMNVEV (reference sequence). The V and J ends lost 3 bases and 7 bases respectively, with 10 bases between them.

This chain joins TRBV1 and TRBJ2-7; no check of the table's D call, TRBD2, against the DNA was made. TRBV1 is an annotated pseudogene. CDR3 length: 16 residues. The CDR3 sequence: CTSSQDVERELLEQYF. DNA of the CDR3: TGCACCAGCAGCCAAGATGTGGAGCGGGAGTTGCTCGAGCAGTACTTC.

The chain links TRBV27 to TRBJ1-2; TRBD1 agrees at 7 bases. V trimming: 3 bases; J trimming: 5 bases; junction bases outside the gene matches: 3. CDR3 length: 13 amino acids. Germline values: CDR1 MNHEY, CDR2 SMNVEV (reference sequence). The CDR3 region is CASSLTGPYGYTF. Written as DNA, the CDR3 is TGTGCCAGCAGTTTGACAGGGCCATATGGCTACACCTTC.

V and J are TRBV2 and TRBJ2-7; 15 bases align to TRBD2. The V segment lost 8 bases and the J segment 3 bases; nucleotides outside the gene matches: 14. Germline V gives CDR1 SNHLY, CDR2 FYNNEI. The CDR3 loop spans 18 amino acids. The CDR3 DNA follows: TGTGCCAGCTCTGAGGGACTAGCGGGGGGTCGGTACTACTACGAGCAGTACTTC. Translation gives CASSEGLAGGRYYYEQYF.

CDR3 sequence reads: CASSEYMTSGKYFSEQFF. The CDR3 DNA reads as TGTGCCAGCAGTGAATATATGACTAGCGGAAAGTATTTCAGTGAGCAGTTCTTC. This chain uses TRBV25-1 with TRBJ2-1, with 9 bases aligning to TRBD2. The CDR3 is 18 residues long. The junction had 15 bases not matched to a gene; V was cut back by 0 bases and J by 9 bases. CDR1 and CDR2 from the germline V gene are MGHDK and SYGVNS.

The gene calls are TRBV4-2 and TRBJ2-1; D gene unclear. Germline CDR1 and CDR2: LGHNA and YNFKEQ. The CDR3 totals 13 residues. The V and J ends lost 3 bases and 7 bases respectively, with 10 bases between them. CDR3 amino acids: CASSQSGLNEQFF. CDR3 coding DNA: TGTGCCAGCAGCCAGTCAGGTCTAAATGAGCAGTTCTTC.

The chain has TRBV11-2 and TRBJ2-3; D is unclear. The ends were cut back, 1 base at V and 3 bases at J, with 2 bases in the middle. CDR1 is SGHAT, CDR2 FQNNGV, per germline. The CDR3 contains 12 residues. CDR3 in DNA: TGTGCCAGCAGCTTAGCTACAGATACGCAGTATTTT. It yields the protein CASSLATDTQYF.

J is TRBJ2-5 and V is TRBV19; D possibly corresponds to TRBD1 (5 bases). CDR1 is LNHDA, CDR2 SQIVND, per germline (reference sequence). The V end was cut by 0 bases, the J end by 4 bases, with 12 bases between. This CDR3 has 15 amino acids. CDR3 coding DNA: TGTGCCAGTAGTATAGATCTTGGAAGGGGAGAGACCCAGTACTTC. Translated: CASSIDLGRGETQYF.

This clone has a single count. The gene calls are TRBV18 and TRBJ2-3, with 10 positions matching TRBD2. The CDR3 totals 16 residues. J lost 1 base, V lost 6 bases, and 7 bases had no gene match. From germline, CDR1 is KGHSH and CDR2 LQKENI. CDR3 protein: CASSPTSGLRTDTQYF. The CDR3 DNA reads TGTGCCAGCTCTCCGACTAGCGGGCTACGCACAGATACGCAGTATTTT. The full variable domain, in which reference TRBV18 and TRBJ2-3 provide the parts outside the CDR3, is NAGVMQNPRHLVRRRGQEARLRCSPMKGHSHVYWYRQLPEEGLKFMVYLQKENIIDESGMPKERFSAEFPKEGPSILRIQQVVRGDSAAYFCASSPTSGLRTDTQYFGPGTRLTVL.

CDR3 amino acids: CASSYRGSTNEKLFF. CDR3 bases: TGTGCCAGCAGTTACAGGGGTAGTACTAATGAAAAACTGTTTTTT. The chain uses TRBV6-6 and TRBJ1-4, with D possibly matching TRBD1 (5 bases). Between the trimmed V and J ends, which lost 2 bases and 2 bases, there was a span of 9 bases. The CDR3 loop spans 15 amino acids. The V gene's germline CDR1 is MNHNY and CDR2 SVGAGI (reference sequence).